Following are 22 T cell receptor beta chains from one sample sequenced in a study of blood T cell repertoires in COVID-19. The assay was immunoSEQ multiplex PCR, and TCRdb's table has in-frame clones only and misses some. Among about 120,000 clones listed, about 83% were seen once. The sequenced material came from peripheral blood. These receptors all come from a man aged 60 to 75 with acute or convalescent COVID-19.

The chain has TRBV6-1 and TRBJ2-4; 7 bases line up with TRBD2. Germline V gives CDR1 MNHNS, CDR2 SASEGT. Trimming cost V 6 bases and J 6 bases; bases outside gene matches: 8. The CDR3 is 14 residues long. CDR3 amino acids: CASRGRVQTNIQYF. The CDR3 DNA reads TGTGCCAGCAGGGGGAGGGTCCAGACAAACATTCAGTACTTC.

The chain carries TRBV6-4 and TRBJ1-2; tentatively, D is TRBD1 (6 bases). In germline, CDR1 is MRHNA, CDR2 SNTAGT. The CDR3 extends over 13 amino acids. V lost 4 bases, J lost 7 bases, and 13 bases lay in between. The CDR3 spells CASSAQGQGGYTF. As DNA, the CDR3 is TGTGCCAGCAGTGCCCAGGGGCAGGGTGGCTACACCTTC.

The CDR3 spells CASSLRTGGAYEQYF. The CDR3 DNA is TGTGCCAGCAGCCTCCGGACAGGGGGCGCCTACGAGCAGTACTTC. This chain connects TRBV9 to TRBJ2-7; 11 bases match TRBD1. Germline V gene data show CDR1 as SGDLS and CDR2 as YYNGEE. The CDR3 contains 15 residues. V lost 4 bases to trimming and J lost 2 bases; unmatched junction nucleotides: 5. Full variable domain (outside the CDR3, taken from reference TRBV9 and TRBJ2-7): DSGVTQTPKHLITATGQRVTLRCSPRSGDLSVYWYQQSLDQGLQFLIQYYNGEERAKGNILERFSAQQFPDLHSELNLSSLELGDSALYFCASSLRTGGAYEQYFGPGTRLTVT.

J is TRBJ1-6 and V is TRBV30; TRBD1 aligns across 7 bases. V trimming: 3 bases; J trimming: 9 bases; junction bases outside the gene matches: 11. CDR1 is GTSNPN, CDR2 SVGIG, per germline (reference sequence). The CDR3 is 15 residues long. CDR3 in amino acids: CAWRTWGQGGSPLHF. As DNA, the CDR3 is TGTGCCTGGAGGACATGGGGGCAGGGGGGTTCACCCCTCCACTTT. Drawing the rest from reference TRBV30 and TRBJ1-6, the complete variable domain is SQTIHQWPATLVQPVGSPLSLECTVEGTSNPNLYWYRQAAGRGLQLLFYSVGIGQISSEVPQNLSASRPQDRQFILSSKKLLLSDSGFYLCAWRTWGQGGSPLHFGNGTRLTVT.

This clone was seen a few times. The chain couples TRBV30 to TRBJ1-5, with 7 positions matching TRBD1. CDR1 is GTSNPN and CDR2 is SVGIG in the germline V gene (reference sequence). This CDR3 has 14 residues. Losses at the gene ends were 1 base for V and 6 bases for J; bases not matched to a gene: 6. This CDR3 is CAWSGGGPSQPQHF. The CDR3 bases are TGTGCCTGGAGTGGAGGGGGCCCAAGTCAGCCCCAGCATTTT.

The rearrangement uses TRBV6-5 and TRBJ1-1; D may be TRBD1 (6 bases). Germline CDR1 MNHEY, CDR2 SVGAGI. The CDR3 has 15 amino acids. Trimming took off 5 bases at V and 4 bases at J, with 17 bases between the two ends. In nucleotides, the CDR3 is TGTGCCAGCAGTCTACTAGAGGGAGGGGGCACTGAAGCTTTCTTT. It codes for CASSLLEGGGTEAFF.

The CDR3 reads CASSLNPSTSSSPYNEQFF. In DNA form, the CDR3 reads TGTGCCAGCAGCTTAAACCCTTCGACTAGTTCTTCCCCCTACAATGAGCAGTTCTTC. The V and J genes are TRBV7-3 and TRBJ2-1, with a possible D match to TRBD2 (6 bases). Between the trimmed V and J ends, which lost 1 base and 2 bases, there was a span of 21 bases. Germline lookup yields CDR1 SGHTA and CDR2 FQGTGA. The length of the CDR3 is 19 residues.

The genes are TRBV27 and TRBJ2-2; D gene uncertain. V lost 6 bases, J lost 5 bases, and 10 bases lay in between. The CDR3 spans 13 residues. Germline V CDR1 and CDR2: MNHEY, SMNVEV (reference sequence). The CDR3 sequence: CASRPLRTGELFF. The DNA of the CDR3 is TGTGCCAGCAGACCACTCCGGACCGGGGAGCTGTTTTTT.

As DNA, the CDR3 is TGTGCCAGCAGCTTAGTGGCAGCTAGCGGGAGGTTCGATGAGCAGTTCTTC. Its translation: CASSLVAASGRFDEQFF. The chain carries TRBV7-3 and TRBJ2-1, with 11 positions matching TRBD2. Germline lookup yields CDR1 SGHTA and CDR2 FQGTGA. J lost 8 bases, V lost 2 bases, and 11 bases had no gene match. CDR3 length: 17 residues.

This sequence joins TRBV19 and TRBJ2-3; TRBD2 matches at 7 bases. CDR1 LNHDA and CDR2 SQIVND come from the germline V gene (reference sequence). The V and J ends lost 5 bases and 2 bases, in that order; junction bases with no gene match: 10. There are 16 residues in the CDR3. The CDR3 nucleotides read TGTGCCAGTAGTTCCGACGGGAGGTGGATCACAGATACGCAGTATTTT. Translating it yields CASSSDGRWITDTQYF.

The CDR3 is CASLAHQGYNEQFF. The CDR3 bases are TGTGCCAGCCTCGCCCACCAGGGATACAATGAGCAGTTCTTC. The chain is built from TRBV28 and TRBJ2-1; possible D gene TRBD1, 5 bases. The CDR3 totals 14 residues. Germline-derived CDR1 and CDR2 are MDHEN and SYDVKM. V was clipped by 8 bases and J by 4 bases, with 15 bases between them.

The V and J genes are TRBV14 and TRBJ1-6; TRBD1 is a possible D gene (6 bases). Per the germline V gene, CDR1 is SGHDN and CDR2 is FVKESK. V lost 4 bases, J lost 8 bases, and 9 bases lay in between. The CDR3 covers 13 residues. The CDR3 loop reads CASSPNRDSPLHF. CDR3 in DNA: TGTGCCAGCAGCCCAAACAGGGATTCACCCCTCCACTTT.

The chain has TRBV5-1 and TRBJ2-5; 12 nucleotides agree with TRBD2. The V and J ends lost 7 bases and 1 base, in that order; junction bases with no gene match: 5. Germline V gives CDR1 SGHRS, CDR2 YFSETQ. The CDR3 totals 15 residues. The CDR3, as DNA: TGCGCCAGCGGACTAGCGGGGATCCCCCAAGAGACCCAGTACTTC. This gives the protein CASGLAGIPQETQYF.

This clone appeared a few times. The chain employs TRBV12-3 or TRBV12-4 and TRBJ2-3; D gene unclear. The CDR3 has 11 amino acids. Trimming pared 4 bases from V and 6 bases from J, leaving 5 bases between. CDR3 bases: TGTGCCAGCAGTTCTTCTGATACGCAGTATTTT. Translated: CASSSSDTQYF.

The chain combines TRBV27 with TRBJ2-3, with D maybe TRBD1 (5 bases). Germline CDR1 is MNHEY and CDR2 is SMNVEV (reference sequence). The V end was cut by 3 bases, the J end by 4 bases, with 14 bases between. The CDR3 has 15 amino acids. The CDR3 here is CASSFNPGPPDTQYF. Written as DNA, the CDR3 is TGTGCCAGCAGTTTTAATCCAGGGCCGCCAGATACGCAGTATTTT.

This chain connects TRBV27 to TRBJ2-5; a weak D match, TRBD1 (6 bases). Deletions cut 3 bases from V and 1 base from J, with 12 bases between. The CDR3 runs 15 residues. The V gene's germline CDR1 is MNHEY and CDR2 SMNVEV (reference sequence). CDR3 loop: CASSFRRDTQETQYF. CDR3 in DNA: TGTGCCAGCAGTTTTCGCCGGGACACCCAAGAGACCCAGTACTTC.

This chain connects TRBV27 to TRBJ2-7; D unresolved. Germline V lookup: CDR1 MNHEY, CDR2 SMNVEV (reference sequence). The CDR3 runs 11 residues. The ends were cut back, 6 bases at V and 2 bases at J, with 5 bases in the middle. CDR3: CASRQAYEQYF. The DNA for the CDR3 is TGTGCCAGCAGGCAGGCCTACGAGCAGTACTTC.

The table lists this clone with a few counts. The genes are TRBV27 and TRBJ1-6, with D maybe TRBD1 (6 bases). Germline CDR1 is MNHEY and CDR2 is SMNVEV (reference sequence). The CDR3 is made up of 14 amino acids. V gave up 2 bases and J gave up 8 bases, with 10 bases separating them. The CDR3 DNA reads as TGTGCCAGCAGTTTACAGGACAGTTATTCACCCCTCCACTTT. Amino acid sequence: CASSLQDSYSPLHF.

CDR3 region: CASGTGDYEQYF. The CDR3 region has the DNA TGTGCCAGTGGGACAGGTGACTACGAGCAGTACTTC. The chain couples TRBV9 to TRBJ2-7; 8 nucleotides agree with TRBD1. Trimming took 8 bases from V and 3 from J; bases not matched to a gene: 4. Germline V gene lookup returns CDR1 SGDLS and CDR2 YYNGEE. The CDR3 totals 12 residues.

The chain joins TRBV5-6 to TRBJ1-1; 7 bases map to TRBD1. V dropped 3 bases and J dropped 5; count of bases not matched to a gene: 7. CDR3 length: 14 residues. Germline V lookup: CDR1 SGHDT, CDR2 YYEEEE. This CDR3 reads CASSSQGVETEAFF. Here the CDR3 DNA reads TGTGCCAGCAGCTCCCAGGGGGTGGAAACTGAAGCTTTCTTT.

The chain has TRBV29-1 and TRBJ1-1; D is uncertain. The CDR3 length is 13 residues. Germline assignment: CDR1 SQVTM and CDR2 ANQGSEA. V gave up 7 bases and J gave up 3 bases, with 15 bases separating them. CDR3 protein: CSARSLFDTEAFF. The CDR3 coding sequence is TGCAGCGCTCGAAGCCTCTTCGACACTGAAGCTTTCTTT. Full variable domain (missing parts from reference TRBV29-1 and TRBJ1-1): SAVISQKPSRDICQRGTSLTIQCQVDSQVTMMFWYRQQPGQSLTLIATANQGSEATYESGFVIDKFPISRPNLTFSTLTVSNMSPEDSSIYLCSARSLFDTEAFFGQGTRLTVV.

This clone was observed a handful of times. The chain uses TRBV10-3 and TRBJ1-5; weak D call: TRBD1 (6 bases). V dropped 5 bases and J dropped 0 bases, with 8 bases sitting between them. Germline CDR1 is ENHRY and CDR2 is SYGVKD. This CDR3 has 14 residues. In nucleotides, the CDR3 is TGTGCCATCAGTCGGGACAATAGCAATCAGCCCCAGCATTTT. Its translation: CAISRDNSNQPQHF.